The rows below give T cell receptor beta chains drawn from one sample of a study of spatial heterogeneity in lung cancer. TCRdb recomputed calls from the 5' RACE reads with MiXCR, one row per CDR3 protein. The sample includes 3,500 to 4,000 distinct CDR3 sequences, nearly 5% of them seen just once. Source: lung tumor tissue, taken at surgery. Receptors originate from a female donor with early-stage non-small cell lung cancer. The CDR3 runs from the conserved cysteine through the conserved F or W. D genes are given only for firm matches. Clone size reads once, few, many, or a class if the clone is expanded.

>.|16|TRBV27|medium-sized|TRBJ1-1
CASSPQVPHSGTEAFF
TGTGCCAGCAGCCCACAGGTCCCGCACAGTGGCACTGAAGCTTTCTTT
>TRBD1|14|TRBV5-1|once|TRBJ1-1
CASSGGDRGAEAFF
TGCGCCAGCAGCGGAGGGGACAGGGGGGCTGAAGCTTTCTTT
>.|15|TRBV20-1|many|TRBJ2-1
CSASSPGTPYNEQFF
TGCAGTGCTAGTAGTCCAGGGACGCCTTACAATGAGCAGTTCTTC
>.|15|TRBV19|medium-sized|TRBJ1-1
CASSIAPTTNTEAFF
TGTGCCAGTAGTATAGCTCCCACAACGAACACTGAAGCTTTCTTT
>TRBD1|16|TRBV6-5|many|TRBJ2-1
CASSYSVQGIRDEQFF
TGTGCCAGCAGTTACTCGGTACAGGGGATCAGGGATGAGCAGTTCTTC
>.|14|TRBV20-1|large|TRBJ1-1
CSAVDAGRNTEAFF
TGCAGTGCTGTGGACGCCGGTAGGAACACTGAAGCTTTCTTT
>.|15|TRBV9|medium-sized|TRBJ2-1
CASSGRQNTYNEQFF
TGTGCCAGCAGCGGTAGACAGAATACCTACAATGAGCAGTTCTTC
>TRBD1|15|TRBV6-2/TRBV6-3|medium-sized|TRBJ2-7
CASSYYRTGPYEQYF
TGTGCCAGCAGTTACTACCGGACAGGCCCCTACGAGCAGTACTTC
>TRBD1|15|TRBV27|medium-sized|TRBJ2-5
CASTQLGQGLETQYF
TGTGCCAGCACCCAGTTAGGACAGGGGCTGGAGACCCAGTACTTC
>.|14|TRBV6-5|many|TRBJ1-1
CASSSWETGTEAFF
TGTGCCAGCAGTTCTTGGGAGACTGGGACTGAAGCTTTCTTT
>TRBD2|12|TRBV20-1|medium-sized|TRBJ2-5
CSVAGRRETQYF
TGCAGTGTAGCGGGGAGGCGGGAGACCCAGTACTTC
>.|13|TRBV5-4|many|TRBJ1-1
CASSFPQNTEAFF
TGTGCCAGCAGCTTCCCACAGAACACTGAAGCTTTCTTT
>.|14|TRBV27|many|TRBJ2-7
CASNQYRKSYEQYF
TGTGCCAGCAACCAATATAGAAAATCCTACGAGCAGTACTTC
>.|13|TRBV6-2/TRBV6-3|many|TRBJ2-4
CASSYSYSNIQYF
TGTGCCAGCAGTTACTCCTACTCCAACATTCAGTACTTC
>.|14|TRBV11-2|medium-sized|TRBJ1-4
CASSLSATNEKLFF
TGTGCCAGCAGCTTGTCGGCAACTAATGAAAAACTGTTTTTT
>.|13|TRBV11-2|medium-sized|TRBJ1-4
CASSFGSHIQLFF
TGTGCCAGCAGCTTCGGCTCCCATATACAACTGTTTTTT